This T cell receptor beta chain was sequenced during a study of T cells in Graves' hyperthyroidism and ophthalmopathy (dated by TCRdb to the late 2010s). Regarding the research as a whole: Peripheral blood was collected at initial diagnosis, before any treatment. To identify distinguishing TCR V-J signatures, a discovery cohort of about 100 patients was used, comprising 43 with Graves' ophthalmopathy and around 60 with stable Graves' hyperthyroidism. Prospective prediction of ophthalmopathy was tested in an independent validation cohort of 18 to 20 hyperthyroidism patients and 17 patients who later progressed to ophthalmopathy. The approximately 100 discovery patients were randomly divided into training and test sets at a 7:3 ratio. In about 6 Graves' hyperthyroidism patients, the study also compared T-cell repertoires from thyroid tissue with T-cell repertoires from blood. After blood sampling, hyperthyroidism patients were treated with methimazole at a starting dose of 30 mg daily, and ophthalmopathy patients were treated with high-dose intravenous methylprednisolone. According to the paper, TCR Vbeta CDR3 sequencing was carried out on approximately 140 peripheral blood samples, which came from under 50 ophthalmopathy, approximately 72 hyperthyroidism and some 17 progressor patients. Study-level results and caveats: Sample size was not statistically predetermined, and blinding of investigators to group allocation was not performed. In cross-validation, a model built on a 13 V-J signature told ophthalmopathy apart from stable hyperthyroidism with approximately 90% sensitivity and around 83% specificity, and in testing the same model reached 80%/75%. In validation, progression to ophthalmopathy was predicted by the model with more than 65% sensitivity and 72.22% specificity, a median of 6.5 months before onset. Most expanded thyroid clonotypes (frequency above 0.001) were also detected in blood, suggesting blood repertoires may reflect thyroid immune responses.

This clonotype was seen a handful of times. This receptor's antigen is unknown. No base quality values were provided; no much bigger clone lies one nucleotide off. The TCR beta CDR3 regions were amplified from the RNA transcripts. A first-round RT-PCR of the TCR CDR3 used the HTBI primer set with the Qiagen OneStep RT-PCR kit. Libraries were constructed in a second round of multiplex PCR, after which size selection and purification were carried out. The libraries were sequenced on an Illumina HiSeq2000 using paired-end 100 bp reads. For the original study's pipeline: SOAPnuke was used to process the raw data, with reads discarded if the reads contained adapters or uncalled bases, had a mean Phred below 15, or lacked an exact constant-primer or identifier match. COPE v1.2.5 was used to merge high-quality paired reads, and clonotypes were defined as unique nucleotide sequences. Clonotypes were aligned to IMGT TRBV, TRBD and TRBJ reference segments using MiTCR v1.1. Only V-J combinations with frequency above 0.0001, covering about 99% of repertoires, were analysed. A TCS score was defined as the ratio between F50 (clonal expansion) and ExV (chaos), using BLOSUM62-based TCRdist between CDR3 peptides within each V-J. Welch's t-statistics and random forest reduced some 510 V-J features to around 14, which were used in a naive Bayes classifier (R e1071). TCRdb reprocessed the public reads (quality trimming at Q25 with fastp, clone calling with MiXCR) and kept in-frame beta chains. All rows with the same CDR3 protein become a single entry with the most common DNA and genes. V and J calls and clone size were set by TCRdb, not the authors. The sample yields 350,000 to 400,000 distinct CDR3 sequences; under 15% were counted once. Of the sample, 30% to 35% is held by the ten largest clones.

Graves' hyperthyroidism was defined as stable when no progression to ophthalmopathy occurred over 18 months of follow-up. Hyperthyroidism patients were aged 18 to 65 years and newly diagnosed, with disease duration of less than 2 months. The study excluded patients with uncontrolled infections, other autoimmune diseases, pregnancy or lactation. Diagnoses relied on clinical symptoms, serum thyroxine and TRAb, thyroid ultrasound and orbital computed tomography. PBMCs were isolated from approximately 10 ml of fresh peripheral blood by Ficoll-Paque density gradient centrifugation. Trizol reagent was used to extract total RNA, and RNA quality was then checked on an Agilent 2100 Bioanalyzer. The V and J ends are trimmed by 6 bases and 5 bases, leaving 19 bases between them. Taken from the germline V gene, the CDR1 and CDR2 loops are SQVTM and ANQGSEA. Its CDR3 holds 14 amino acids, cysteine through phenylalanine. Left in the record is the CDR3 DNA by itself, 42 bases read in frame from the first base.

The chain is assembled from TRBV29-1 and TRBJ2-5; the D gene is perhaps TRBD1, from 6 matching bases. This clonotype was sampled from a woman in her 30s with Graves' hyperthyroidism. Sequenced material: blood. CDR3 sequence: CSVGLGALGETQYF. Read as DNA, the sequence is TGCAGCGTCGGCTTGGGGGCACTTGGGGAGACCCAGTACTTC.